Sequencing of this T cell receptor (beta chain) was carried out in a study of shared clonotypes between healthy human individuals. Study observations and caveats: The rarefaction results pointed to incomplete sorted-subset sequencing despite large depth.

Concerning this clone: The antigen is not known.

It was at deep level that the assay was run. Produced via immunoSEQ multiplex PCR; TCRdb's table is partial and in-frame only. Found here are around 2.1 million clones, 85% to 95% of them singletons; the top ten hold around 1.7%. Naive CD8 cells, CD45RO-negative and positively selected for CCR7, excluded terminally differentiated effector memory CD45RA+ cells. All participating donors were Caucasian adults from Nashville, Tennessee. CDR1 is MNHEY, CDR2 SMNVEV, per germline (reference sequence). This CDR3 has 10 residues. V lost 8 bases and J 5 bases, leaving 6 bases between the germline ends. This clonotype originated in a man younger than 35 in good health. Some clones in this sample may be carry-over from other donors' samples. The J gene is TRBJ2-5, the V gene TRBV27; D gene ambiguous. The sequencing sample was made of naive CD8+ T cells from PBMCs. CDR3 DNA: TGTGCCAGCCCCCGGGAGACCCAGTACTTC. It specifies CASPRETQYF.